The clone carrying this T cell receptor (beta chain) was recorded at least ten times. Pregnancy or lactation, uncontrolled infections and other autoimmune diseases were grounds for excluding patients. The sample originates from a study of Graves' ophthalmopathy and Graves' hyperthyroidism. Study information: Peripheral blood (taken before any treatment) was collected at initial diagnosis.

Researchers took RNA transcripts and amplified TCR beta CDR3 regions from them. The library came from an HTBI-primed first-round RT-PCR and a second-round multiplex PCR. MiXCR was run by TCRdb on the multiplex PCR reads, yielding one entry per CDR3 protein. The sample has more than 150,000 distinct CDR3 sequences; around two fifths are singletons. CDR3 size: 14 residues. The germline V gene has CDR1 SGHRS and CDR2 YFSETQ. V shed 0 bases and J shed 0 bases, with 6 bases lying between them. This receptor was taken from a woman between 35 and 50 years old with Graves' ophthalmopathy. The specimen was peripheral blood. The chain links TRBV5-1 to TRBJ2-5, with D perhaps TRBD1 (6 bases). In DNA form, the CDR3 reads TGCGCCAGCAGCTTGGAGGGGGACCAAGAGACCCAGTACTTC. Amino acid sequence: CASSLEGDQETQYF.